The 17 T cell receptor beta chains listed next were all sequenced from one sample in a study of early T cells in non-severe SARS-CoV-2 infection. TCRdb reprocessed the 5' RACE reads with MiXCR, giving one entry per CDR3 protein. This table has under 65,000 distinct CDR3 sequences, around an eighth appearing once. The sequenced sample consisted of whole blood. The receptor set was obtained from an adult who was a healthcare worker with PCR-confirmed SARS-CoV-2 infection or an uninfected control (not recorded which).

This chain uses TRBV20-1 with TRBJ2-3; D gene uncertain. The CDR3 covers 12 residues. The germline CDR1 and CDR2 sequences are DFQATT and SNEGSKA (reference sequence). V was cut by 3 bases and J by 3 bases, with 7 bases left in between. In nucleotides, the CDR3 is TGCAGTGCTAGGTCGGGTACAGATACGCAGTATTTT. This gives the protein CSARSGTDTQYF.

This clonotype appeared many times. The chain links TRBV6-5 to TRBJ2-3; 10 bases are a match to TRBD1. Germline V gene lookup returns CDR1 MNHEY and CDR2 SVGAGI. The CDR3 runs 15 residues. The V segment lost 4 bases and the J segment 1 base; nucleotides outside the gene matches: 2. CDR3 sequence reads: CASSSGTGGTDTQYF. CDR3 nucleotides: TGTGCCAGCAGTTCCGGGACAGGGGGCACAGATACGCAGTATTTT.

The chain carries TRBV7-3 and TRBJ1-6, with D possibly matching TRBD1 (6 bases). The CDR3 runs 14 residues. V lost 2 bases and J 8 bases, leaving 10 bases between the germline ends. Germline V gene lookup returns CDR1 SGHTA and CDR2 FQGTGA. The DNA of the CDR3 is TGTGCCAGCAGCTTAGACAGGCGGGATTCACCCCTCCACTTT. Translation: CASSLDRRDSPLHF.

This clonotype was seen repeatedly, ten times or more. J is TRBJ2-1 and V is TRBV7-8, with a tentative D call TRBD1 (6 bases). The CDR3 length is 13 residues. Germline CDR1 is SGHVS and CDR2 is FQNEAQ. Trimming stripped 6 bases from V and 4 bases from J, with 10 bases between. The CDR3 coding sequence is TGTGCCAGCAGTGGGGGCCCTTACAATGAGCAGTTCTTC. Encoded protein: CASSGGPYNEQFF.

On this clonotype: Without the conserved terminal phenylalanine or tryptophan, this CDR3 likely stems from a read error. This chain joins TRBV6-5 and TRBJ1-2; D remains unclear. Germline values: CDR1 MNHEY, CDR2 SVGAGI. Trimming took off 6 bases at V and 4 bases at J, with 9 bases between the two ends. The CDR3 consists of 12 residues. This CDR3 is CASSSTSYGYTL. The CDR3 DNA follows: TGTGCCAGCAGCTCAACATCCTATGGCTACACCTTA.

The V gene is TRBV27, the J gene TRBJ1-6, with unresolved D. Trimming pared 1 base from V and 0 bases from J, leaving 10 bases between. Germline V gives CDR1 MNHEY, CDR2 SMNVEV (reference sequence). The CDR3 is made up of 17 amino acids. CDR3 bases: TGTGCCAGCAGTTTATACCGGACTGTCTCCTATAATTCACCCCTCCACTTT. This codes for CASSLYRTVSYNSPLHF.

There are many counts of this clonotype. This chain uses TRBV6-1 with TRBJ2-7; D is perhaps TRBD1 (5 bases). Trimming shortened V by 2 bases and J by 2 bases, and 13 bases separated the two germline ends. CDR1 is MNHNS, CDR2 SASEGT, per germline. The CDR3 covers 15 residues. The CDR3 nucleotides read TGTGCCAGCAGTGAAAGAGCAGGGTTCGCCTACGAGCAGTACTTC. Protein: CASSERAGFAYEQYF.

The chain carries TRBV5-1 and TRBJ1-1, with 9 bases matching TRBD1. The trim removed 0 bases at V and 6 bases at J, leaving 3 bases unmatched. The CDR3 has 14 amino acids. CDR1 and CDR2 from the germline V gene are SGHRS and YFSETQ. The CDR3 protein is CASSLAGTGSEAFF. DNA for the CDR3: TGCGCCAGCAGCTTGGCCGGGACAGGGTCTGAAGCTTTCTTT.

This clonotype was detected many times. The CDR3 here is CANPTSGGAYKLNEQFF. In nucleotides, the CDR3 is TGTGCCAACCCTACTAGCGGGGGGGCATACAAGTTGAATGAGCAGTTCTTC. The chain links TRBV10-3 to TRBJ2-1; TRBD2 matches at 13 bases. Germline CDR1 is ENHRY and CDR2 is SYGVKD. The CDR3 has 17 residues. Trimming removed 10 bases from V and 7 bases from J; junction bases left unmatched: 16.

The gene calls are TRBV6-5 and TRBJ1-6; 9 bases match TRBD1. Germline CDR1 is MNHEY and CDR2 is SVGAGI. V dropped 6 bases and J dropped 5; count of bases not matched to a gene: 2. There are 14 residues in the CDR3. In nucleotides, the CDR3 is TGTGCCAGCAGGGGGACAGGGAATAATTCACCCCTCCACTTT. The encoded protein is CASRGTGNNSPLHF.

This chain connects TRBV6-2 or TRBV6-3 to TRBJ2-5, with D perhaps matching TRBD1 (5 bases). CDR3 length equals 14 residues. Trimming shortened V by 6 bases and J by 2 bases, and 13 bases separated the two germline ends. CDR1 is MNHEY, CDR2 SVGEGT, per germline. CDR3 coding DNA: TGTGCCAGCAGCCCACGACAGCTTCAAGAGACCCAGTACTTC. Translation: CASSPRQLQETQYF.

This clonotype came up a few times. The V and J genes are TRBV29-1 and TRBJ2-5; D ambiguous. The germline V and J ends were trimmed by 4 bases and 5 bases, with 5 bases remaining between them. The germline V gene encodes CDR1 SQVTM and CDR2 ANQGSEA. This CDR3 comprises 10 residues. Here the CDR3 DNA reads TGCAGCGTTGGGCGGGAGACCCAGTACTTC. Translation gives CSVGRETQYF.

The rearrangement links TRBV11-2 to TRBJ2-1, with D possibly TRBD2 on 6 matching bases. Per the germline V gene, CDR1 is SGHAT and CDR2 is FQNNGV. The CDR3 contains 16 residues. Deletions cut 0 bases from V and 4 bases from J, with 13 bases between. The DNA for the CDR3 is TGTGCCAGCAGCTTAGATCTTGGACGGGAGTACAATGAGCAGTTCTTC. Translating it yields CASSLDLGREYNEQFF.

This clonotype was seen ten or more times. J is TRBJ2-7 and V is TRBV19; the match to TRBD1 covers 8 bases. CDR1 is LNHDA, CDR2 SQIVND, per germline (reference sequence). CDR3 length: 14 residues. With 6 bases clipped from V and 2 bases from J, the junction kept 6 bases outside the gene matches. In DNA form, the CDR3 reads TGTGCCAGTAGGACCGGGACAGGCACCTACGAGCAGTACTTC. As protein: CASRTGTGTYEQYF. Together with reference TRBV19 and TRBJ2-7, the CDR3 gives the full variable domain: DGGITQSPKYLFRKEGQNVTLSCEQNLNHDAMYWYRQDPGQGLRLIYYSQIVNDFQKGDIAEGYSVSREKKESFPLTVTSAQKNPTAFYLCASRTGTGTYEQYFGPGTRLTVT.

This clonotype occurred a few times. The chain links TRBV30 to TRBJ2-1; 8 bases are a match to TRBD2. This CDR3 has 14 amino acids. With 4 bases clipped from V and 6 bases from J, the junction kept 8 bases outside the gene matches. Looked up from germline, CDR1 is GTSNPN and CDR2 is SVGIG (reference sequence). The CDR3 nucleotides are TGTGCCTGGACCCGGGGGGGCCGTTCCAATGAGCAGTTCTTC. Amino acid sequence: CAWTRGGRSNEQFF.

This clonotype has just a few counts. V and J are TRBV12-3 or TRBV12-4 and TRBJ2-3; D gene uncertain. V was cut by 2 bases and J by 5 bases, with 11 bases left in between. This CDR3 comprises 14 residues. The CDR3 protein is CASSLSPWGDTQYF. The CDR3 DNA follows: TGTGCCAGCAGTTTAAGTCCTTGGGGAGATACGCAGTATTTT.

This clonotype occurred many times. This CDR3 reads CASSEEGGLKYGYTF. The CDR3 DNA reads as TGTGCCAGCAGTGAAGAGGGGGGCCTTAAGTATGGCTACACCTTC. The chain carries TRBV2 and TRBJ1-2; D may be TRBD1 (6 bases). The CDR3 sequence is 15 residues long. V lost 1 base and J lost 5, with 14 bases in between. From germline, CDR1 is SNHLY and CDR2 FYNNEI.